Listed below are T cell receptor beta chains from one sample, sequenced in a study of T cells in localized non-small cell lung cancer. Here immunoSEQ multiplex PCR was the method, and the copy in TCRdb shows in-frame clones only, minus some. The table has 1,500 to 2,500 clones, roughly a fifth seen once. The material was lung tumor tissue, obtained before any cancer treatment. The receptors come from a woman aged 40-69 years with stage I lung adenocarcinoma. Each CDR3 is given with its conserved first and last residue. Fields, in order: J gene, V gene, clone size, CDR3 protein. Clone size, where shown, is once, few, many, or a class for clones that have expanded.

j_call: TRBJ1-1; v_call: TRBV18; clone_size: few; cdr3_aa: CASSPRQGPSGNTEAFF
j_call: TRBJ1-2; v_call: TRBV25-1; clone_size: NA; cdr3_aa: CASSGASANYGYTF
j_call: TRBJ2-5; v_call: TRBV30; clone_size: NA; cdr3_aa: CAWSRDRDETQYF
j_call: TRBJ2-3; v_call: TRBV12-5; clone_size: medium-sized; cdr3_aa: CASKPGTGPDTQYF
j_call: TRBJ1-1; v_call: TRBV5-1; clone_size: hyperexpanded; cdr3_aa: CASSYGQGGTEAFF
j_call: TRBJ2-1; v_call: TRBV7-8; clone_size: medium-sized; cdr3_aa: CASSFGQGNEQFF
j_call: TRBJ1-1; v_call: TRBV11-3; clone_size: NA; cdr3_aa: CASSLVASRDAEAFF
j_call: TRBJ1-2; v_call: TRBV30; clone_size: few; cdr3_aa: CAWGSPGYGGGEFHTF
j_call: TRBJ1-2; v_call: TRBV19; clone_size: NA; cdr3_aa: CASSPAQRQGERYTF
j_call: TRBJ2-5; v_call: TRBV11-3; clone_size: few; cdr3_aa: CASSLEYRDPRRVPTTQYF
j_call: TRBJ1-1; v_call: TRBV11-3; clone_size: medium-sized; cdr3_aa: CASSHQGGRHTEAFF
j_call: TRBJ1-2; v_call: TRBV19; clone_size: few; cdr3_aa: CASSDRAFYLGYTF
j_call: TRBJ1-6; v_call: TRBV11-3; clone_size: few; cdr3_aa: CASSLPGGTYNSPLHF
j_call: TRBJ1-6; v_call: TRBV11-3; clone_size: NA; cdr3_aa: CASSPLGNGNSPLHF
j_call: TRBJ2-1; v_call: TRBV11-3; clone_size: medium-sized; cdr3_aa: CASSLGGRSYNEQFF
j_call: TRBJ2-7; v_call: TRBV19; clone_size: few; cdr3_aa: CASSPGRGSYEQYF
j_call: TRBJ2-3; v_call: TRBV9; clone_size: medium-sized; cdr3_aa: CASSVGAESTDTQYF
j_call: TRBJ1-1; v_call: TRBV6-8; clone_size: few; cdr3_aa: CASSSPPGHKTEAFF
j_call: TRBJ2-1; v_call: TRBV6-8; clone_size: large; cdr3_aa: CASSVTSGGADEQFF
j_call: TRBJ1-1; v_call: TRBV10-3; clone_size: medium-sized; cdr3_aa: CAISESRAVGVGNTEAFF
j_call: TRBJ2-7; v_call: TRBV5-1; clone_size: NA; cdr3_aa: CASRSGGASLGEQYF
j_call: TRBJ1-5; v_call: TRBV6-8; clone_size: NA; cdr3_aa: CASSYSISRPQHF
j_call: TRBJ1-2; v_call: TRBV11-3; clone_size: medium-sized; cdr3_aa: CASSSSGTGVRYTF
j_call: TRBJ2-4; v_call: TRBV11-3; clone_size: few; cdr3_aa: CASSFRGAKNIQYF
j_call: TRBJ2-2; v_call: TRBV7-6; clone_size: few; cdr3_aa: CASTPGVPITNTGELFF
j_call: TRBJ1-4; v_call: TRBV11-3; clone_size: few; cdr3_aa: CASSPGQLNEKLFF
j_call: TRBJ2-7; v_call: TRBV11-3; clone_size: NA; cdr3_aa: CASSPGGSRDEQYF
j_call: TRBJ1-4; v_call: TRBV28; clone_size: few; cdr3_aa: CASSLYQGSSTNEKLFF
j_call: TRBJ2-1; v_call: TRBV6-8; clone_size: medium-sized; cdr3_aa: CASSSPGAGGGNEQFF
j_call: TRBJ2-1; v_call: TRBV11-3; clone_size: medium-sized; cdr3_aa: CASSAHPSGGGPVSYNEQFF
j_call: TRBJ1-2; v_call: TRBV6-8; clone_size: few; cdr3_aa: CASSLGSGSMRGYTF
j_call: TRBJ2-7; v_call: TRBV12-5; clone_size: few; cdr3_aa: CASLAGGGYEQYF
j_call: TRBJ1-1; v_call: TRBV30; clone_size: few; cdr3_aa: CAWSMNTEAFF
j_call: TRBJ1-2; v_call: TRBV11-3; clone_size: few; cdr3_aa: CASTDQTRGLGYTF
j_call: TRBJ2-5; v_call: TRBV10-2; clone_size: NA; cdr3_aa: CASRGRTSETQYF
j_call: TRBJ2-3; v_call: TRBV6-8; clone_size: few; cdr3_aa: CASRTGLAGTDTQYF
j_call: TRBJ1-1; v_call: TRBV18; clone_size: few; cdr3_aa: CASSPRRSGGDTEAFF
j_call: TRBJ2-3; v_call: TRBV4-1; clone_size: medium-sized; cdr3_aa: CASSQGAGAGDTQYF
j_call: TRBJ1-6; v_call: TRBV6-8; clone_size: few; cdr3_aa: CAINGGDNSPLHF
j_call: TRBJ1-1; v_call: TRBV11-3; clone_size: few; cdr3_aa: CASRTGTGWDTEAFF
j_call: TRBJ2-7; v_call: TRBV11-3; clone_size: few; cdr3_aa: CASSPQVGGSSYEQYF
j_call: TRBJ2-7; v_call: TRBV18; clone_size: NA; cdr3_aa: CASSPTDRAYEQYF
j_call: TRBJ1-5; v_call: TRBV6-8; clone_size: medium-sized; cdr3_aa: CASSAAPWPQHF
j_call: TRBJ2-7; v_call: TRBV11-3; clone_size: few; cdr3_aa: CASSFAHGGSYEQYF
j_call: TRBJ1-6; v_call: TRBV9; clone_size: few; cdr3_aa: CASREDSPNSPLHF
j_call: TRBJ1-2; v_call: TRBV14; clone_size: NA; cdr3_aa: CASSPPPLSGGTYGYTF
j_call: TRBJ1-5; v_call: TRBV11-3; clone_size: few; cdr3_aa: CASSLRQGSYQPQHF
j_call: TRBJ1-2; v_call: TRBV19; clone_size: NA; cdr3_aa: CASTVHAGVDGYTF
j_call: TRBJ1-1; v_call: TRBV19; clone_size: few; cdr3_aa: CASSAGTGLEAFF
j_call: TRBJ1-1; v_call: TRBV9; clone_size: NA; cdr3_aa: CASNNGRAEAFF
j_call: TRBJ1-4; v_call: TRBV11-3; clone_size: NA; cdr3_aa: CASSFRELNEKLFF
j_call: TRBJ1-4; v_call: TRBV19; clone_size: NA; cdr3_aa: CASSSRRVVEEKLFF
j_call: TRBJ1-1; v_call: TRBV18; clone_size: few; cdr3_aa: CASSPRGGSTEAFF
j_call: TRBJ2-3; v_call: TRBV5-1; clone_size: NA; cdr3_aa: CASSLGTAADTQYF
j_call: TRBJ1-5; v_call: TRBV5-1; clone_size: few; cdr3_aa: CASSPGTGVQPQHF